In this sample, the clone carrying this TCR beta chain turned up many times. What it recognizes is unknown. The data belong to a study of breast tumors, draining lymph nodes, adjacent tissues. Axillary draining lymph nodes of breast cancer patients supplied the node samples. Study-level findings and limits: The lymph node origin of tumor T cells was framed as consistent with a hypothesis, not demonstrated. Compared with lymph nodes, tumors were less diverse; compared with nontumor tissue, more.

Germline V CDR1 and CDR2: DFQATT, SNEGSKA (reference sequence). V dropped 1 base and J dropped 0 bases, with 10 bases sitting between them. The CDR3 consists of 14 residues. MiXCR, run by TCRdb on the multiplex PCR reads, gives a single entry per CDR3 protein. The sample has 270,000 or so distinct CDR3 sequences; 30% are singletons. The sample comprised axillary lymph node tissue. The receptor was isolated from a female donor with breast cancer. Some clones in this sample may be carry-over from other donors' samples. The gene calls are TRBV20-1 and TRBJ2-7, with TRBD2 as a possible D gene (7 bases). CDR3 in DNA: TGCAGTGCTAGAGGGGGAGGGGGCTCCTACGAGCAGTACTTC. This sequence encodes CSARGGGGSYEQYF.